This entry lists 16 T cell receptor beta chains sequenced from one sample in a study of blood T cell repertoires in COVID-19. Clones were read by immunoSEQ multiplex PCR, and TCRdb kept only the in-frame ones, dropping some. The data contain 45,000 to 65,000 clones, 90% to 95% of them seen just once; the ten biggest clones take up less than 10%. The source material was peripheral blood. The receptors were gathered from a woman aged 80 or over with acute or convalescent COVID-19.

The rearrangement links TRBV7-9 to TRBJ2-3, with 9 bases aligning to TRBD1. The CDR3 extends over 15 amino acids. The V gene's germline CDR1 is SEHNR and CDR2 FQNEAQ (reference sequence). Unmatched junction bases numbered 7, after V lost 5 bases and J lost 4 bases. The CDR3 nucleotides read TGTGCCAGCAGCCCGGGACAGGGAATCTCAGATACGCAGTATTTT. Translating gives CASSPGQGISDTQYF. The complete variable domain, with remaining parts taken from reference TRBV7-9 and TRBJ2-3, reads DTGVSQNPRHKITKRGQNVTFRCDPISEHNRLYWYRQTLGQGPEFLTYFQNEAQLEKSRLLSDRFSAERPKGSFSTLEIQRTEQGDSAMYLCASSPGQGISDTQYFGPGTRLTVL.

The chain links TRBV11-3 to TRBJ2-3; D remains ambiguous. Germline V gene data show CDR1 as SGHNT and CDR2 as YENEEA. The length of the CDR3 is 16 residues. V lost 2 bases to trimming and J lost 2 bases, with 14 bases between them. The CDR3 DNA is TGTGCCAGCAGCTTATTGGAGCCCCCACACACAGATACGCAGTATTTT. This gives the protein CASSLLEPPHTDTQYF.

The rearrangement joins TRBV25-1 to TRBJ2-2; D is perhaps TRBD2 (6 bases). Trimming left V 2 bases short and J 3 bases short, with 13 bases between. The CDR3 is 16 residues long. The germline V gene has CDR1 MGHDK and CDR2 SYGVNS. CDR3 loop: CASSEVEGPYTGELFF. CDR3 coding DNA: TGTGCCAGCAGTGAAGTGGAGGGCCCTTACACCGGGGAGCTGTTTTTT.

This chain joins TRBV14 and TRBJ2-5, with a weak D call TRBD1 (6 bases). Between the trimmed V and J ends, which lost 0 bases and 4 bases, there was a span of 18 bases. This CDR3 is built from 17 residues. Germline CDR1 and CDR2: SGHDN and FVKESK. The CDR3 protein is CASSQDYLGALGETQYF. Written as DNA, the CDR3 is TGTGCCAGCAGCCAAGATTACTTGGGGGCGCTGGGAGAGACCCAGTACTTC.

This chain joins TRBV5-6 and TRBJ1-3; D is unclear. This CDR3 has 15 residues. Trimming removed 0 bases at V and 1 base at J, with 8 bases between. CDR1 and CDR2 from the germline V gene are SGHDT and YYEEEE. The CDR3 DNA follows: TGTGCCAGCAGCTTGGTACGGGGATCTGGAAACACCATATATTTT. Protein product: CASSLVRGSGNTIYF.

This clone has just a few counts. V usage is TRBV7-3 and J usage is TRBJ2-2; TRBD2 matches at 13 bases. The CDR3 totals 17 residues. The junction had 10 bases not matched to a gene; V was cut back by 6 bases and J by 6 bases. CDR1 is SGHTA, CDR2 FQGTGA, per germline. CDR3 nucleotide sequence: TGTGCCAGCAGTTCGGGACTAGCGGGGCGAGGCGCCGGGGAGCTGTTTTTT. Translation gives CASSSGLAGRGAGELFF.

This clone was recorded only once. The chain employs TRBV5-8 and TRBJ2-2, with TRBD2 as a possible D gene (6 bases). The V end lost 0 bases, the J end lost 7 bases, and 13 bases lay between the germline ends. The CDR3 runs to 15 residues. Germline CDR1 reads SGHTS; CDR2 reads YDEGEE. CDR3 loop: CASSLAGGMIGELFF. In DNA, the CDR3 is TGTGCCAGCAGCTTGGCCGGGGGAATGATCGGGGAGCTGTTTTTT.

The rearrangement uses TRBV24-1 and TRBJ2-7; TRBD2 agrees at 9 bases. The CDR3 has 23 amino acids. After removal of 0 bases from V and 2 bases from J, the junction contained 25 bases not matched to a gene. Germline-derived CDR1 and CDR2 are KGHDR and SFDVKD. The CDR3 protein is CATSDLWQEPDFSGSPSPYEQYF. CDR3 nucleotide sequence: TGTGCCACCAGTGATTTGTGGCAGGAGCCTGACTTTAGCGGGAGCCCTAGTCCCTACGAGCAGTACTTC.

The chain has TRBV4-3 and TRBJ1-5, with a weak D call TRBD1 (6 bases). Germline assignment: CDR1 LGHNA and CDR2 YSLEER. Trimming removed 0 bases from V and 2 bases from J, with 8 bases in between. This CDR3 has 15 amino acids. CDR3 protein: CASSQEPGGNQPQHF. The DNA of the CDR3 is TGCGCCAGCAGCCAAGAACCAGGGGGCAATCAGCCCCAGCATTTT.

The chain is built from TRBV11-1 and TRBJ1-4; a possible D gene is TRBD1 (5 bases). The V and J ends lost 5 bases and 8 bases respectively, with 18 bases between them. This CDR3 region has 15 residues. Germline V gene data show CDR1 as SGHAT and CDR2 as FQDESV (reference sequence). The CDR3 region is CASSQTVQPAEKLFF. CDR3 coding DNA: TGTGCCAGCAGCCAGACAGTCCAACCTGCGGAAAAACTGTTTTTT.

This rearrangement joins TRBV28 to TRBJ1-1, with TRBD1 matching 11 bases. This CDR3 has 16 amino acids. Germline CDR1 reads MDHEN; CDR2 reads SYDVKM. After removal of 4 bases from V and 5 bases from J, the junction contained 9 bases not matched to a gene. The CDR3 loop is CASSSPGQGVRTEAFF. Here the CDR3 DNA reads TGTGCCAGCAGTTCTCCGGGACAGGGGGTTAGAACTGAAGCTTTCTTT.

There are a few counts of this clone. V usage is TRBV5-8 and J usage is TRBJ1-1; weak D call: TRBD1 (5 bases). Trimming pared 2 bases from V and 2 bases from J, leaving 13 bases between. CDR3 length: 15 residues. Germline CDR1 and CDR2: SGHTS and YDEGEE. CDR3 coding DNA: TGTGCCAGCAGCTTAGGTGGGGCGCCAAACACTGAAGCTTTCTTT. It encodes CASSLGGAPNTEAFF.

CDR3 in amino acids: CASSLSRVLRGQGFEKLFF. The CDR3 DNA reads TGTGCCAGCAGCTTAAGCCGGGTTCTTAGGGGACAGGGGTTTGAAAAACTGTTTTTT. J is TRBJ1-4 and V is TRBV7-8, with 10 nucleotides matching TRBD1. V gave up 2 bases and J gave up 7 bases; unmatched junction bases: 16. CDR1 and CDR2 from the germline V gene are SGHVS and FQNEAQ. The CDR3 is 19 amino acids. The complete variable domain, with remaining parts taken from reference TRBV7-8 and TRBJ1-4, reads GAGVSQSPRYKVAKRGQDVALRCDPISGHVSLFWYQQALGQGPEFLTYFQNEAQLDKSGLPSDRFFAERPEGSVSTLKIQRTQQEDSAVYLCASSLSRVLRGQGFEKLFFGSGTQLSVL.

The chain links TRBV27 to TRBJ1-1; 9 nucleotides match TRBD1. J lost 0 bases, V lost 1 base, and 6 bases had no gene match. Germline V CDR1 and CDR2: MNHEY, SMNVEV (reference sequence). The CDR3 loop spans 17 amino acids. CDR3 amino acids: CASSLFPQGALNTEAFF. The CDR3 DNA follows: TGTGCCAGCAGTTTATTCCCACAGGGGGCTTTGAACACTGAAGCTTTCTTT.

The chain couples TRBV19 to TRBJ1-1; 10 nucleotides match TRBD1. The CDR3 length is 16 residues. J gave up 3 bases and V 7 bases, and 11 bases lay outside the gene matches. Germline V gives CDR1 LNHDA, CDR2 SQIVND (reference sequence). CDR3 sequence: CASTPGDRGLYTEAFF. CDR3 DNA: TGTGCCAGTACCCCGGGGGACAGGGGTTTATACACTGAAGCTTTCTTT.

The chain couples TRBV5-4 to TRBJ2-3; TRBD2 aligns across 8 bases. The ends lost 1 base at V and 1 base at J; junction bases unmatched: 5. Germline V gene sequence: CDR1 SGHNT, CDR2 YYREEE (reference sequence). The length of the CDR3 is 16 residues. The CDR3 here is CASSLRASGRTDTQYF. The CDR3, as DNA: TGTGCCAGCAGCTTGAGGGCTAGCGGGCGCACAGATACGCAGTATTTT.